This T cell receptor beta chain was obtained from a study of T cells in Graves' hyperthyroidism and ophthalmopathy. Points from the study as a whole: The authors' 13 V-J model separated ophthalmopathy from stable hyperthyroidism.

The investigators amplified TCR beta CDR3 regions from RNA transcripts. HTBI primers were the set used in a first-round RT-PCR of the TCR CDR3. Each CDR3 protein is one row after TCRdb ran MiXCR on the multiplex PCR reads. The sample lists 360,000 or so distinct CDR3 sequences, under 20% occurring once. At least ten counts were recorded for this clonotype. What it binds is not known. The CDR3 loop spans 13 amino acids. Per germline, CDR1 MNHEY and CDR2 SVGAGI. Trimming removed 4 bases from V and 1 base from J, with 8 bases in between. Calling Graves' hyperthyroidism stable meant ophthalmopathy did not progress within 18 months. Investigators excluded patients with uncontrolled infection, other autoimmune disease, pregnancy or lactation. Clinical symptoms, serum thyroxine, TRAb, thyroid ultrasound and orbital computed tomography informed diagnoses.

The material sequenced was blood. The V gene is TRBV6-5, the J gene TRBJ2-7; no definite D call. This receptor was taken from a woman between 18 and 29 years old with Graves' hyperthyroidism. The CDR3 is CASSFVTSYEQYF. CDR3 DNA: TGTGCCAGCAGTTTTGTCACATCCTACGAGCAGTACTTC.